This T cell receptor beta chain appears in the sequencing data of a study of blood T cells in healthy people across ages. General study results and limits: Any conclusive comparison of naive versus antigen-experienced cells was prevented by using unsorted PBMCs. With naive T cell percentage, TCR beta diversity showed a strong correlation. Those diversity estimates obtained from one million T cells were thought to be underestimates.

Sample-barcoded 5' priming and a J-beta primer mix drove a second PCR of roughly 6 to 12 cycles. TCRdb reanalysed the 5' RACE reads using MiXCR and keeps one entry per CDR3 protein. Among around 620,000 distinct CDR3 sequences listed, roughly a quarter were seen once. Unmatched junction bases numbered 22, after V lost 7 bases and J lost 12 bases. CDR3 length equals 15 residues. Germline V lookup: CDR1 SQVTM, CDR2 ANQGSEA. They isolated at least 7 million PBMCs from each sample. Comment on this clonotype: Its target is not known.

The chain joins TRBV29-1 to TRBJ1-2, with 8 bases fitting TRBD1. Sequencing was done on a sample of blood. The sequence came from a woman in her 70s in good health. This CDR3 is CSALRGVQGAYGNTF. CDR3 nucleotides: TGCAGCGCCTTGAGAGGGGTGCAGGGGGCGTACGGCAACACCTTC.